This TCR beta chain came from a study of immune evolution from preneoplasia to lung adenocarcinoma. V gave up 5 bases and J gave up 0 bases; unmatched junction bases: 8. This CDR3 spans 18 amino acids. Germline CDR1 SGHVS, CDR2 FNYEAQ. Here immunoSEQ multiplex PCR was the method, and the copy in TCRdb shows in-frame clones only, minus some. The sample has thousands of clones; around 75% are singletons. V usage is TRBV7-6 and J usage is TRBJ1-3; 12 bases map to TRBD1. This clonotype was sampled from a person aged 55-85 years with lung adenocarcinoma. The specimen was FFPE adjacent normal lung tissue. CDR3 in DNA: TGTGCCAGCAGCCCCCGGGACAGGGGGCTCCACTCTGGAAACACCATATATTTT. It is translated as CASSPRDRGLHSGNTIYF.